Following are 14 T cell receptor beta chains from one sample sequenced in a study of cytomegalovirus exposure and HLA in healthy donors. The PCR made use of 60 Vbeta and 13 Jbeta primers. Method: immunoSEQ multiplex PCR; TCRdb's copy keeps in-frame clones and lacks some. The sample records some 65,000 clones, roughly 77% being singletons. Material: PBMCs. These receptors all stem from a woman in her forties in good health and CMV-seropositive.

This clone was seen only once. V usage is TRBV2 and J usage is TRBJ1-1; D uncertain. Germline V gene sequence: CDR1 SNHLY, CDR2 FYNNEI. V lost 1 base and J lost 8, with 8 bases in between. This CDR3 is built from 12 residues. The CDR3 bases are TGTGCCAGCAGTGAAGGCGGGCTCGAAGCTTTCTTT. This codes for CASSEGGLEAFF. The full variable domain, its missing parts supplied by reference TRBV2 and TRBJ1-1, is EPEVTQTPSHQVTQMGQEVILRCVPISNHLYFYWYRQILGQKVEFLVSFYNNEISEKSEIFDDQFSVERPDGSNFTLKIRSTKLEDSAMYFCASSEGGLEAFFGQGTRLTVV.

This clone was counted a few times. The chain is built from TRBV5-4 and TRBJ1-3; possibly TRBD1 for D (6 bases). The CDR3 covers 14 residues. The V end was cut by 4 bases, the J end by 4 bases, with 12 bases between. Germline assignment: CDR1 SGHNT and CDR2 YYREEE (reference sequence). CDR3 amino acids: CASSPQGSGNTIYF. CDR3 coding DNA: TGTGCCAGCAGCCCCCAGGGGTCCGGAAACACCATATATTTT.

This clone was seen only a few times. The CDR3 is CASSRQAGNTIYF. In nucleotides, the CDR3 is TGTGCCAGCAGTCGCCAGGCCGGAAACACCATATATTTT. The chain couples TRBV25-1 to TRBJ1-3, with D unclear. The CDR3 loop spans 13 amino acids. With 5 bases removed from V and 4 bases from J, the gap between germline ends came to 9 bases. CDR1 is MGHDK and CDR2 is SYGVNS in the germline V gene.

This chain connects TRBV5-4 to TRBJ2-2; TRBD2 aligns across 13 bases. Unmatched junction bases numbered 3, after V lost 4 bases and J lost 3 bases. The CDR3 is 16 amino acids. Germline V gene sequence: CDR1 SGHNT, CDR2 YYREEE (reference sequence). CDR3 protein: CASSKGLAGDTGELFF. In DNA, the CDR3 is TGTGCCAGCAGCAAAGGACTAGCGGGGGACACCGGGGAGCTGTTTTTT. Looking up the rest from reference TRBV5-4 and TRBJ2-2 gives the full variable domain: ETGVTQSPTHLIKTRGQQVTLRCSSQSGHNTVSWYQQALGQGPQFIFQYYREEENGRGNFPPRFSGLQFPNYSSELNVNALELDDSALYLCASSKGLAGDTGELFFGEGSRLTVL.

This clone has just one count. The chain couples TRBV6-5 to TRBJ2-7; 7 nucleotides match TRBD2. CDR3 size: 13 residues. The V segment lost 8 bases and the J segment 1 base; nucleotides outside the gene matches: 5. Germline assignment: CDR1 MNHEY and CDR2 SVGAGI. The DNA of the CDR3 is TGTGCCAGCCGGCGCGGGGGATCCTACGAGCAGTACTTC. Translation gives CASRRGGSYEQYF.

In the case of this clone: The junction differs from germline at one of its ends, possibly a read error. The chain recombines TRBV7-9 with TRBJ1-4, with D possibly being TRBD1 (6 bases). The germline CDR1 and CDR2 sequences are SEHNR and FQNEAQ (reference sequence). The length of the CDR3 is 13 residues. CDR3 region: CSSSSGQNEKLFF. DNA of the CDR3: TGTTCCAGCAGCTCCGGACAGAATGAAAAACTGTTTTTT. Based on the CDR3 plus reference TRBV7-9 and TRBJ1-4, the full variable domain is DTGVSQNPRHKITKRGQNVTFRCDPISEHNRLYWYRQTLGQGPEFLTYFQNEAQLEKSRLLSDRFSAERPKGSFSTLEIQRTEQGDSAMYLCSSSSGQNEKLFFGSGTQLSVL.

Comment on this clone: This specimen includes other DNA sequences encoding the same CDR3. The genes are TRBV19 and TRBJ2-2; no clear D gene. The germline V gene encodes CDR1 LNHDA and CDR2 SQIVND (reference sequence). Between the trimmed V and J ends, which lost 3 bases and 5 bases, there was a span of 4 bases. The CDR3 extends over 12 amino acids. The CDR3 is CASSIRTGELFF. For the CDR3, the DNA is TGTGCCAGTAGTATCAGGACCGGGGAGCTGTTTTTT.

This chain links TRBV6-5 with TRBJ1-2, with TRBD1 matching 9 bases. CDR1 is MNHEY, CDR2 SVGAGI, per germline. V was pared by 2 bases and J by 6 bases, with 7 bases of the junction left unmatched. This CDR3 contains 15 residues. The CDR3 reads CASSYGDRAAHGYTF. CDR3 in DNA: TGTGCCAGCAGTTACGGGGACAGGGCTGCACATGGCTACACCTTC.

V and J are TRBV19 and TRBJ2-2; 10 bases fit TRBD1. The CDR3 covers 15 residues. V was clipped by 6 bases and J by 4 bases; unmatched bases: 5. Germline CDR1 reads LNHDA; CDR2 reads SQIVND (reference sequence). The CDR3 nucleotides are TGTGCCAGTAGCTGGACAGGGGGGAGCACCGGGGAGCTGTTTTTT. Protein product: CASSWTGGSTGELFF. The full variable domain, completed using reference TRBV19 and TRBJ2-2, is DGGITQSPKYLFRKEGQNVTLSCEQNLNHDAMYWYRQDPGQGLRLIYYSQIVNDFQKGDIAEGYSVSREKKESFPLTVTSAQKNPTAFYLCASSWTGGSTGELFFGEGSRLTVL.

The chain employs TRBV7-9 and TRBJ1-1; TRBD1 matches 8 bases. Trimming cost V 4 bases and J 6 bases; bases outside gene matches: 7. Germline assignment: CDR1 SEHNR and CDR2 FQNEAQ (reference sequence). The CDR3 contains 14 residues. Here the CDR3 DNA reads TGTGCCAGCAGCTGGACGACAGGGGTGGCTGAAGCTTTCTTT. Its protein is CASSWTTGVAEAFF. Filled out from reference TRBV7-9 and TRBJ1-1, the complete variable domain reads DTGVSQNPRHKITKRGQNVTFRCDPISEHNRLYWYRQTLGQGPEFLTYFQNEAQLEKSRLLSDRFSAERPKGSFSTLEIQRTEQGDSAMYLCASSWTTGVAEAFFGQGTRLTVV.

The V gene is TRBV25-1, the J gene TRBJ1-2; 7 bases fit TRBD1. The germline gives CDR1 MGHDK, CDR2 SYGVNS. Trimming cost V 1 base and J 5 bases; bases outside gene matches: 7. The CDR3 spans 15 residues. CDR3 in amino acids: CASSESTGSQYGYTF. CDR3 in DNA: TGTGCCAGCAGTGAATCGACAGGGTCCCAATATGGCTACACCTTC.

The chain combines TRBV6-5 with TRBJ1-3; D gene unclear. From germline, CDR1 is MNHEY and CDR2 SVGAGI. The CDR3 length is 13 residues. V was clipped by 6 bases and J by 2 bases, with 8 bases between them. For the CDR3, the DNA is TGTGCCAGCAGCACACCCGCTGGAAACACCATATATTTT. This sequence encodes CASSTPAGNTIYF.

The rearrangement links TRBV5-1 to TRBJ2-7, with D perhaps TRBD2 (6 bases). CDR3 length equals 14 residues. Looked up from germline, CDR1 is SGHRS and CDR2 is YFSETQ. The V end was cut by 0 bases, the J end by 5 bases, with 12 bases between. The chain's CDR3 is CASSLVGGENEQYF. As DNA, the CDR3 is TGCGCCAGCAGCTTGGTGGGAGGTGAAAACGAGCAGTACTTC.

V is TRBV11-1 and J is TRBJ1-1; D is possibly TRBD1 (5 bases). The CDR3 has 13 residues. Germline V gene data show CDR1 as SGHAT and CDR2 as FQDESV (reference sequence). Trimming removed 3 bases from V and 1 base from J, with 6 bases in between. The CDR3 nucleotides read TGTGCCAGCAGCTTGCAGGGGAACACTGAAGCTTTCTTT. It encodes CASSLQGNTEAFF.